These T cell receptor beta chains were read from a single sample in a study of T-cell memory formation after mild COVID-19. One entry per CDR3 protein results from TCRdb running MiXCR on the 5' RACE reads. The table has about 260,000 distinct CDR3 sequences, 7.5% to 9.5% seen once. Sequences were obtained from PBMCs or a T cell subset sorted from them (not recorded which). The receptors come from a man between 18 and 35 years old who had mild COVID-19 (a few samples of this study predate the infection). Cell type and time point are not known. Each CDR3 is given with its conserved first and last residue. The D gene is left open where the match is weak. Expanded clones get a size class; other rows say once, few or many, or leave the size out.

size	D	V	J	CDR3	DNA
many	.	TRBV7-8	TRBJ1-1	CASSPRTLNTEAFF	TGTGCCAGCAGCCCCAGGACCCTCAACACTGAAGCTTTCTTT
.	.	TRBV30	TRBJ1-1	CAWRAEVVSVTVYTEAFF	TGTGCCTGGAGGGCAGAGGTCGTCTCGGTTACAGTATATACTGAAGCTTTCTTT
few	TRBD1	TRBV12-3/TRBV12-4	TRBJ1-2	CASSSGTGRGYTF	TGTGCCAGCAGTTCCGGGACAGGGAGGGGCTACACCTTC
many	.	TRBV9	TRBJ1-5	CASSGGDAPIQPQHF	TGTGCCAGCAGCGGGGGGGACGCCCCAATCCAGCCCCAGCATTTT
.	.	TRBV29-1	TRBJ1-2	CSVGGGGNYGYTF	TGCAGCGTTGGAGGGGGGGGAAACTATGGCTACACCTTC
.	.	TRBV20-1	TRBJ2-5	CSASLPTGQKETQYF	TGCAGTGCCTCTCTTCCTACGGGGCAGAAAGAGACCCAGTACTTC
few	.	TRBV5-1	TRBJ2-3	CASSFWQGADTQYF	TGCGCCAGCAGCTTTTGGCAGGGAGCAGATACGCAGTATTTT
.	.	TRBV20-1	TRBJ2-1	CSAFGGPRYNEQFF	TGCAGTGCTTTCGGGGGGCCCCGGTACAATGAGCAGTTCTTC
.	TRBD1	TRBV7-2	TRBJ1-2	CASSFDRVDGYTF	TGTGCCAGCAGCTTCGACAGGGTCGATGGCTACACCTTC
.	.	TRBV12-3/TRBV12-4	TRBJ2-7	CASRRPGYEQYF	TGTGCCAGCAGGCGACCGGGCTACGAGCAGTACTTC
few	.	TRBV7-3	TRBJ1-5	CASSLSERRGGGNQPQHF	TGTGCCAGCAGCTTAAGTGAGAGGAGGGGAGGAGGCAATCAGCCCCAGCATTTT
many	.	TRBV9	TRBJ2-7	CASSVDQGPYEQYF	TGTGCCAGCAGCGTAGATCAGGGACCCTACGAGCAGTACTTC
.	.	TRBV4-2	TRBJ1-1	CASNKDTEAFF	TGTGCCAGCAATAAGGACACTGAAGCTTTCTTT
.	TRBD1	TRBV7-8	TRBJ1-2	CASSPLGRGRVDYGYTF	TGTGCCAGCAGCCCTCTAGGCAGGGGGCGAGTTGACTATGGCTACACCTTC
.	TRBD1	TRBV20-1	TRBJ2-2	CSAIRGPHTGELFF	TGCAGTGCCATAAGGGGGCCGCACACCGGGGAGCTGTTTTTT
few	.	TRBV20-1	TRBJ1-1	CSARDRARGNTEAFF	TGCAGTGCTAGAGATCGGGCCAGGGGGAACACTGAAGCTTTCTTT
few	.	TRBV6-5	TRBJ1-1	CASIGRTINTEAFF	TGTGCCAGCATCGGCAGGACCATTAACACTGAAGCTTTCTTT
.	.	TRBV12-3/TRBV12-4	TRBJ1-1	CASSRRRTEVFF	TGTGCCAGCAGTCGCCGGAGGACTGAAGTTTTCTTT
few	.	TRBV27	TRBJ1-2	CASSLSRQPNYGYTF	TGTGCCAGCAGTTTATCCCGACAGCCGAACTATGGCTACACCTTC
.	.	TRBV9	TRBJ1-2	CASSVDFRADYTF	TGTGCCAGCAGCGTGGATTTCAGGGCTGACTACACCTTC
many	.	TRBV5-1	TRBJ2-5	CASSLALYQETQYF	TGCGCCAGCAGCTTGGCCCTGTACCAAGAGACCCAGTACTTC
few	TRBD2	TRBV20-1	TRBJ2-3	CSASLAGGFTDTQYF	TGCAGTGCTTCCCTAGCGGGGGGGTTCACAGATACGCAGTATTTT
few	TRBD1	TRBV6-5	TRBJ2-7	CASSYSADRGEQYF	TGTGCCAGCAGTTACTCTGCGGACAGGGGCGAGCAGTACTTC
.	.	TRBV7-7	TRBJ2-1	CASSLGGWMNEQFF	TGTGCTAGCAGCTTAGGGGGGTGGATGAATGAGCAGTTCTTC
many	TRBD1	TRBV12-3/TRBV12-4	TRBJ1-2	CASSWTGYGYTF	TGTGCCAGCAGTTGGACAGGATATGGCTACACCTTC
.	.	TRBV5-1	TRBJ2-4	CASSLAGDLGNIQYF	TGCGCCAGCAGCTTGGCGGGGGACCTGGGAAACATTCAGTACTTC
few	.	TRBV3-1	TRBJ2-2	CASSQASAGELFF	TGTGCCAGCAGCCAAGCGAGCGCGGGGGAGCTGTTTTTT
.	TRBD1	TRBV19	TRBJ2-1	CASTGASYNEQFF	TGTGCCAGCACAGGGGCCTCCTACAATGAGCAGTTCTTC
few	TRBD1	TRBV7-2	TRBJ2-7	CASSAGTGGYSYEQYF	TGTGCCAGCAGCGCCGGGACAGGGGGTTATTCCTACGAGCAGTACTTC
few	TRBD2	TRBV7-9	TRBJ2-1	CASSRGGVEQFF	TGTGCCAGCAGCCGGGGGGGCGTTGAGCAGTTCTTC
.	.	TRBV29-1	TRBJ1-4	CSVGEPRREKLFF	TGCAGCGTTGGGGAGCCGAGGCGTGAAAAACTGTTTTTT
.	.	TRBV25-1	TRBJ1-1	CASSERPDLREAFF	TGTGCCAGCAGTGAACGTCCGGACTTACGGGAAGCTTTCTTT
few	.	TRBV20-1	TRBJ2-3	CSADTKYDSTDTQYF	TGCAGTGCCGATACTAAGTATGATAGCACAGATACGCAGTATTTT
.	.	TRBV11-2	TRBJ2-5	CASSRSHRVGETQYF	TGTGCCAGCAGTCGTTCCCACAGGGTCGGGGAGACCCAGTACTTC
few	TRBD1	TRBV2	TRBJ1-2	CASSYDRGGGYTF	TGTGCCAGCAGTTATGACAGGGGAGGAGGCTACACCTTC
.	.	TRBV9	TRBJ1-4	CASSFGRGVEKLFF	TGTGCCAGCAGCTTTGGACGGGGTGTAGAAAAACTGTTTTTT
.	.	TRBV11-2	TRBJ2-7	CASSPQKYEQYF	TGTGCCAGCAGCCCCCAAAAATACGAGCAGTACTTC
.	.	TRBV12-3/TRBV12-4	TRBJ1-1	CASTTLGVTEAFF	TGTGCCAGCACCACGCTCGGGGTGACTGAAGCTTTCTTT
few	TRBD1	TRBV10-3	TRBJ1-1	CAISEIMGTGSTEAFF	TGTGCCATCAGTGAAATTATGGGGACAGGGAGCACTGAAGCTTTCTTT
.	TRBD2	TRBV15	TRBJ2-3	CATGTGGTDTQYF	TGTGCCACCGGGACGGGGGGGACAGATACGCAGTATTTT